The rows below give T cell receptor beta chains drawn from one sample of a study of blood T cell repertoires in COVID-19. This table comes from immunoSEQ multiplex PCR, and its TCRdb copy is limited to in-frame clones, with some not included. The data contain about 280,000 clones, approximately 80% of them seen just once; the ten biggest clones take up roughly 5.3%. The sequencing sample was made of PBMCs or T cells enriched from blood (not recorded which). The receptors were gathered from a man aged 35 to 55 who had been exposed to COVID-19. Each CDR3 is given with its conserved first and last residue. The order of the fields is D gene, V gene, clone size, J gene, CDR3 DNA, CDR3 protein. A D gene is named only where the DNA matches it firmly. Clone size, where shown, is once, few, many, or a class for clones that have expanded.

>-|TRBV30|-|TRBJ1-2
TGTGCCTCATTAGCTAACTATGGCTACACCTTC
CASLANYGYTF
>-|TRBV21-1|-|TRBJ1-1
TGTGCCAGCAGCAAAGGAACAGGAGAACTTGAAGCTTTCTTT
CASSKGTGELEAFF
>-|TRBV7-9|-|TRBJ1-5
TGTGCCAGCAGCTTAGGGGCGGGTACAGTCAATCAGCCCCAGCATTTT
CASSLGAGTVNQPQHF
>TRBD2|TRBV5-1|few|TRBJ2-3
TGCGCCAGCAGCTTGGGGGCTAGCGGGAACACAGATACGCAGTATTTT
CASSLGASGNTDTQYF
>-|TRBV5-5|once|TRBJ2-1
TGTGCCAGCAGCTTGGAGCTCCGGAGTAATGAGCAGTTCTTC
CASSLELRSNEQFF
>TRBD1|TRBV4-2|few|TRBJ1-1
TGTGCCAGCAGCCAAGGGACAGGGCGGGGGAACACTGAAGCTTTCTTT
CASSQGTGRGNTEAFF
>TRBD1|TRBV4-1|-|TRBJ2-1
TGCGCCAGCAGCCCGGGGCAGGGGGTTAACAATGAGCAGTTCTTC
CASSPGQGVNNEQFF
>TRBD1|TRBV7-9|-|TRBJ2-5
TGTGCCAGCAGCTGGGACAGTCGGGTGGAGACCCAGTACTTC
CASSWDSRVETQYF
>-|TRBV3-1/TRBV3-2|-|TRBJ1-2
TGTGCCAGCAGCCAAGTGTCAGGGTCGGCTGGCTACACCTTC
CASSQVSGSAGYTF
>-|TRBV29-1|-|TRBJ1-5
TGCAGCGTTGGGGTACGGGAGCAGAATCAGCCCCAGCATTTT
CSVGVREQNQPQHF
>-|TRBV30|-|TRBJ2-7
TGTGCCTGGGGACCTACTAGTTGGGGAAGGGAGCAGTACTTC
CAWGPTSWGREQYF
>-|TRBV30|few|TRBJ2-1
TGTGCCTGGAGTCAGGACAGAGGGTACAATGAGCAGTTCTTC
CAWSQDRGYNEQFF
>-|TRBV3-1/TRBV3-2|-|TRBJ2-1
TGTGCCAGCAGCCAATCCTCGTTCTCTCTCAATGAGCAGTTCTTC
CASSQSSFSLNEQFF
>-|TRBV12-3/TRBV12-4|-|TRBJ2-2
TGTGCCAGCAATATCGGGGGAACCGGGGAGCTGTTTTTT
CASNIGGTGELFF
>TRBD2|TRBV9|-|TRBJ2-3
TGTGCCAGCAGCAGGGCGGGAGAGTCAGGAGATACGCAGTATTTT
CASSRAGESGDTQYF
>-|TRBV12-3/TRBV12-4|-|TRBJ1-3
TGTGCCAGCAAGCCGTCTGGAAACACCATATATTTT
CASKPSGNTIYF
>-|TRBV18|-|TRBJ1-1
TGTGCCAGCTCCCCGGACCCAGCGGGGAACACTGAAGCTTTCTTT
CASSPDPAGNTEAFF
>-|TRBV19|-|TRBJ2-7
TGTGCCAGCAGTCCCTCCTCCTACGAGCAGTACTTC
CASSPSSYEQYF
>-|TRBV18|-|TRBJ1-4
TGTGCCAGCTCACTAAGTATATTCGGGACTTCGGCAACTAATGAAAAACTGTTTTTT
CASSLSIFGTSATNEKLFF
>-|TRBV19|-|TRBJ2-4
TGTGCCAGTAACCCCGTGGGTGGGGCCCTAATTTCGCTTCAGTACTTC
CASNPVGGALISLQYF
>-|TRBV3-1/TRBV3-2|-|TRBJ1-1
TGTGCCAGCAGCCAAGACCCTAGGGGGAAGGCTTTCTTT
CASSQDPRGKAFF
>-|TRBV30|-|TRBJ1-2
TGTGCCTGGAGTCCTACCTATGGCTACACCTTC
CAWSPTYGYTF
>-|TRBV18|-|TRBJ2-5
TGTGCCAGCTCACCACGGCAGGGGGGTCAAGAGACCCAGTACTTC
CASSPRQGGQETQYF
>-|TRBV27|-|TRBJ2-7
TGTGCCAGCAGATCGCAGGGGGAGCAGTACTTC
CASRSQGEQYF
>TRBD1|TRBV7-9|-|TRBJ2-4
TGTGCCAGCAGCTCCTGGACAGGACAAAACATTCAGTACTTC
CASSSWTGQNIQYF
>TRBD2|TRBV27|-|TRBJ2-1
TGTGCCAGCAGTGGGGGGGTAGGGCAGTTCTTC
CASSGGVGQFF
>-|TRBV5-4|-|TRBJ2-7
TGTGCCAGCAGCTTGATGGACAGTACCTACGAGCAGTACTTC
CASSLMDSTYEQYF
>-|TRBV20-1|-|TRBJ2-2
TGCAGTGCTAGTGATACTAGGCGCACCGGGGAGCTGTTTTTT
CSASDTRRTGELFF
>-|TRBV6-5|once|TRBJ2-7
TGTGCCAGCAGAAGGGAGATCGAGCAGTACTTC
CASRREIEQYF
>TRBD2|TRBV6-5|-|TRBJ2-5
TGTGCCAGCCGGGGACTAGCGGGAGGAGAGACCCAGTACTTC
CASRGLAGGETQYF
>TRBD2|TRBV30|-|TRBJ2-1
TGTGCCTGGAAAACTAGCGGGAGCCATGAGCAGTTCTTC
CAWKTSGSHEQFF
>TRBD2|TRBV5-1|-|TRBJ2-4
TGCGCCAGCAGCTTGGGCGGTGCGGGGGACGTAAACATTCAGTACTTC
CASSLGGAGDVNIQYF
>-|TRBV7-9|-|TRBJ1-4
TGTGCCAGCAGCCGGGTGTCAACTAATGAAAAACTGTTTTTT
CASSRVSTNEKLFF
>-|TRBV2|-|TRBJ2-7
TGTGCCAGCAGTCTTCCCGAAACAGGGCTAGACCAATACGAGCAGTACTTC
CASSLPETGLDQYEQYF
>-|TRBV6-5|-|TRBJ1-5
TGTGCCAGCACCACGAGGCGGAATCAGCCCCAGCATTTT
CASTTRRNQPQHF
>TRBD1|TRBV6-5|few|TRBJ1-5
TGTGCCGTAGGGACAGACTATCAGCCCCAGCATTTT
CAVGTDYQPQHF
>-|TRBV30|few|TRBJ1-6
TGTGCCTGGAGTGTTGGACAGTTTATCTCACCCCTCCACTTT
CAWSVGQFISPLHF
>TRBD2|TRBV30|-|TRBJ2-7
TGTGCCTGGGCGCGTAGCGGGAGTGTGGCCTACGAGCAGTACTTC
CAWARSGSVAYEQYF
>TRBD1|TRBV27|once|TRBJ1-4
TGTGCCAGCAGCGTTCCGGGACAGGAAAAACGGGCGTATACAACTAATGAAAAACTGTTTTTT
CASSVPGQEKRAYTTNEKLFF
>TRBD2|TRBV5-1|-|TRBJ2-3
TGCGCCAGCAGCTTGGGTAGCGGGGCCATTTTTCGAACTCATACGCAGTATTTT
CASSLGSGAIFRTHTQYF
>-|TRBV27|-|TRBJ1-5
TGTGCCAGCAGTTTATCTGAGAATAGCAATCAGCCCCAGCATTTT
CASSLSENSNQPQHF
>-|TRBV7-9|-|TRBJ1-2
TGTGCCAGCAGCCCGTCGGGGGAAAACTATGGCTACACCTTC
CASSPSGENYGYTF
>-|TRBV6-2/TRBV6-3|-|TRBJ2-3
TGTGCCAGCAGTTACTCGGAGAGCACAGATACGCAGTATTTT
CASSYSESTDTQYF
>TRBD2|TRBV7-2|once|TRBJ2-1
TGTGCCAGCAGGTTATTTCCCGGACTAGCGGGAGATGAGCAGTTCTTC
CASRLFPGLAGDEQFF
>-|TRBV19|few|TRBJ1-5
TGTGCCAGTAGTATTTGGACAGCCGTGCCTCGTCCCCAGCATTTT
CASSIWTAVPRPQHF
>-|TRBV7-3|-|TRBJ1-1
TGTGCCAGCAGCTTAGAGGCGAACACTGAAGCTTTCTTT
CASSLEANTEAFF
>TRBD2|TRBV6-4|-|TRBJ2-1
TGTGCCAGCAGTATTACTAGCGACCCCTACAATGAGCAGTTCTTC
CASSITSDPYNEQFF
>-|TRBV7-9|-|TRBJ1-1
TGTGCCAGCAGCTTAGAGGTGGGGGCGGACACTGAAGCTTTCTTT
CASSLEVGADTEAFF